Listed below are T cell receptor beta chains from one sample, sequenced in a study of T cell responses to AZD1222 COVID-19 vaccine. The protocol was immunoSEQ multiplex PCR, while the TCRdb copy is restricted to in-frame clones and leaves out a portion. The table lists 98,000 or so clones, around 89% of them singletons. The sample here was peripheral blood, taken on day 0 of AZD1222 vaccination. These TCRs come from an adult in good health. The CDR3 runs from the conserved cysteine through the conserved F or W. D genes are given only for firm matches. The size field is filled for only some rows; it gives once, few, many or a size class.

.	TRBV10-1	.	TRBJ2-7	CASSEGTSSAYEQYF	TGCGCCAGCAGTGAGGGGACCTCTTCGGCCTACGAGCAGTACTTC
.	TRBV27	.	TRBJ1-2	CASGRDFRNYGYTF	TGTGCCAGCGGCCGGGATTTTCGCAACTATGGCTACACCTTC
TRBD1	TRBV9	.	TRBJ1-2	CASSVESGGMDYGYTF	TGTGCCAGCAGCGTAGAATCAGGGGGCATGGATTATGGCTACACCTTC
.	TRBV10-1	.	TRBJ2-5	CASSEVGEGSQETQYF	TGCGCCAGCAGTGAAGTGGGCGAGGGCTCCCAAGAGACCCAGTACTTC
TRBD2	TRBV27	.	TRBJ2-3	CASKTQGGGGSTDTQYF	TGTGCCAGCAAAACCCAGGGTGGGGGGGGAAGCACAGATACGCAGTATTTT
.	TRBV10-3	.	TRBJ2-7	CAISPSGTPDEQYF	TGTGCCATCAGCCCATCCGGGACACCGGACGAGCAGTACTTC
.	TRBV6-4	.	TRBJ2-3	CASSPVGAQEDTQYF	TGTGCCAGCAGTCCCGTGGGGGCCCAGGAAGATACGCAGTATTTT
.	TRBV5-6	.	TRBJ1-1	CASSLMRTEAFF	TGTGCCAGCAGCTTGATGCGAACTGAAGCTTTCTTT
TRBD1	TRBV27	.	TRBJ1-5	CASRRTGGWINQPQHF	TGTGCCAGCAGACGAACAGGGGGCTGGATCAATCAGCCCCAGCATTTT
.	TRBV5-1	.	TRBJ2-2	CASSQAGTGELFF	TGCGCCAGCAGCCAGGCGGGGACCGGGGAGCTGTTTTTT
.	TRBV4-1	.	TRBJ2-7	CASSQAGGLIYEQYF	TGCGCCAGCAGCCAAGCGGGGGGCCTCATTTACGAGCAGTACTTC
.	TRBV7-9	.	TRBJ1-2	CASSREQDVYGYTF	TGTGCCAGCAGCCGAGAGCAGGACGTCTATGGCTACACCTTC
TRBD1	TRBV30	.	TRBJ1-3	CAWSEGQLVNTIYF	TGTGCCTGGAGCGAGGGACAGTTGGTAAACACCATATATTTT
TRBD1	TRBV18	.	TRBJ1-1	CAGQGQNTEAFF	TGTGCCGGACAGGGACAGAACACTGAAGCTTTCTTT
.	TRBV12-3/TRBV12-4	.	TRBJ1-2	CASSWVPGYTF	TGTGCCAGCAGTTGGGTCCCTGGCTACACCTTC
.	TRBV3-1/TRBV3-2	few	TRBJ1-2	CASSQGRVEANYGYTF	TGTGCCAGCAGCCAAGGCAGGGTCGAAGCTAACTATGGCTACACCTTC
.	TRBV7-2	.	TRBJ2-3	CAPPSDWGGAKDTQYF	TGTGCCCCTCCCTCGGACTGGGGGGGGGCCAAAGATACGCAGTATTTT
.	TRBV19	few	TRBJ1-6	CASAGAGRSYNSPLHF	TGTGCCAGTGCGGGGGCAGGAAGGTCCTATAATTCACCCCTCCACTTT
.	TRBV6-1	.	TRBJ1-4	CASSEQGTNEKLFF	TGTGCCAGCAGTGAACAGGGAACTAATGAAAAACTGTTTTTT
.	TRBV12-3/TRBV12-4	once	TRBJ1-2	CASSSSGNYGYTF	TGTGCCAGCAGTTCCTCGGGGAACTATGGCTACACCTTC
.	TRBV5-6	.	TRBJ1-1	CASSFPRGRTEAFF	TGTGCCAGCAGCTTCCCCAGGGGTCGAACTGAAGCTTTCTTT
TRBD1	TRBV9	.	TRBJ1-4	CASSAWLGQEEKLFF	TGTGCCAGCAGCGCGTGGTTGGGACAGGAGGAAAAACTGTTTTTT
TRBD1	TRBV29-1	once	TRBJ2-7	CSVDGDSIYEQYF	TGCAGCGTTGACGGGGACAGTATCTACGAGCAGTACTTC
.	TRBV13	.	TRBJ2-1	CASSSRAWSSYNEQFF	TGTGCCAGCAGCTCCAGGGCCTGGAGCTCCTACAATGAGCAGTTCTTC
TRBD1	TRBV5-4	.	TRBJ1-1	CASSRTGEKNTEAFF	TGTGCCAGCAGCCGGACAGGGGAGAAGAACACTGAAGCTTTCTTT
.	TRBV3-1/TRBV3-2	.	TRBJ2-7	CASSQAGINYEQYF	TGTGCCAGCAGCCAAGCAGGGATTAACTACGAGCAGTACTTC
.	TRBV7-3	.	TRBJ1-5	CASSPDSNQPQHF	TGTGCCAGCAGTCCGGATAGCAATCAGCCCCAGCATTTT
.	TRBV7-9	.	TRBJ1-5	CASSPTPQGRVSNQPQHF	TGTGCCAGCAGCCCCACCCCGCAGGGTAGGGTTAGCAATCAGCCCCAGCATTTT
.	TRBV6-5	.	TRBJ2-7	CASSLDPGSYEQYF	TGTGCCAGCAGTCTTGACCCGGGATCCTACGAGCAGTACTTC
.	TRBV7-3	.	TRBJ2-5	CASSLYPSGGLETQYF	TGTGCCAGCAGCTTATACCCTAGTGGGGGGCTGGAGACCCAGTACTTC
.	TRBV19	.	TRBJ2-2	CASTEQATGGELFF	TGTGCCAGTACTGAACAGGCGACAGGCGGGGAGCTGTTTTTT
.	TRBV14	.	TRBJ1-2	CASSPGGFNYGYTF	TGTGCCAGCAGCCCGGGAGGGTTCAACTATGGCTACACCTTC
.	TRBV6-2/TRBV6-3	.	TRBJ2-7	CASSYPDRDPITYEQYF	TGTGCCAGCAGTTACCCCGACCGGGATCCTATAACCTACGAGCAGTACTTC
.	TRBV27	.	TRBJ2-3	CASTDSYQADTQYF	TGTGCCAGCACAGACTCCTATCAGGCGGATACGCAGTATTTT
.	TRBV27	.	TRBJ1-1	CASGKTVNTEAFF	TGTGCCAGCGGTAAAACAGTGAACACTGAAGCTTTCTTT
.	TRBV29-1	.	TRBJ2-7	CSVEGTGEDYEQYF	TGCAGCGTTGAGGGAACAGGGGAGGACTACGAGCAGTACTTC
.	TRBV18	.	TRBJ1-2	CASSPTTESGYTF	TGTGCCAGCTCACCAACGACCGAGAGCGGCTACACCTTC
.	TRBV5-5	.	TRBJ2-3	CASSSSSRTDTQYF	TGTGCCAGCAGCTCTTCCTCTCGCACAGATACGCAGTATTTT
TRBD2	TRBV6-1	.	TRBJ2-1	CASSGKTGTSGTNEQFF	TGTGCCAGCAGTGGCAAAACCGGGACTAGCGGGACAAATGAGCAGTTCTTC
.	TRBV6-6	.	TRBJ1-1	CASSYSWGANTEAFF	TGTGCCAGCAGTTACTCGTGGGGAGCGAACACTGAAGCTTTCTTT
.	TRBV18	.	TRBJ1-4	CASSPQASNEKLFF	TGTGCCAGCTCCCCACAGGCTTCTAATGAAAAACTGTTTTTT
.	TRBV6-5	.	TRBJ2-2	CASSYLWGPNTGELFF	TGTGCCAGCAGTTACTTGTGGGGACCGAACACCGGGGAGCTGTTTTTT
.	TRBV27	.	TRBJ1-4	CASSSRTAFNEKLFF	TGTGCCAGCAGTTCCCGGACAGCTTTTAATGAAAAACTGTTTTTT
.	TRBV7-6	.	TRBJ1-1	CASSTRMNTEAFF	TGTGCCAGCAGCACCAGGATGAACACTGAAGCTTTCTTT
TRBD1	TRBV11-2	.	TRBJ1-1	CASSVTTGIRTEAFF	TGTGCCAGCAGTGTAACGACAGGGATACGCACTGAAGCTTTCTTT
.	TRBV10-2	.	TRBJ1-2	CASSESRYRTNYGYTF	TGCGCCAGCAGTGAGTCGCGGTACAGGACCAACTATGGCTACACCTTC
.	TRBV2	.	TRBJ2-5	CASSGSDHLYQETQYF	TGTGCCAGCAGTGGGAGTGACCATCTGTACCAAGAGACCCAGTACTTC
TRBD1	TRBV2	.	TRBJ1-1	CARSRSTGVPEAFF	TGTGCCAGAAGTCGCTCGACAGGGGTCCCTGAAGCTTTCTTT
.	TRBV20-1	.	TRBJ1-2	CSASGGNYGYTF	TGCAGTGCTAGTGGGGGAAACTATGGCTACACCTTC
.	TRBV9	.	TRBJ1-4	CASSVGQLAANEKLFF	TGTGCCAGCAGCGTAGGTCAACTGGCGGCTAATGAAAAACTGTTTTTT
.	TRBV21-1	few	TRBJ2-7	CASSKVSGEAYEQYF	TGTGCCAGCAGCAAAGTCAGCGGGGAGGCGTACGAGCAGTACTTC
.	TRBV5-1	once	TRBJ2-7	CASSLGYEQYF	TGCGCCAGCAGCCTGGGTTACGAGCAGTACTTC